This T cell receptor beta chain was observed in a study of OX40 agonist ivuxolimab in advanced cancers. Study context: Every patient in dose escalation had hepatocellular carcinoma, melanoma, renal cell or head and neck cancer. Study results and limitations: Expanded clones were, on average, more numerous among CD8+ T cells than CD4+.

Comment on this clone: Its antigen is still unknown.

The assay was immunoSEQ multiplex PCR, and TCRdb's table has in-frame clones only and misses some. This sample has about 45,000 clones; approximately 86% occur once, and the top ten carry around 10%. Trimming stripped 6 bases from V and 0 bases from J, with 17 bases between. Per the germline V gene, CDR1 is SQVTM and CDR2 is ANQGSEA. CDR3 length: 15 residues. The sequencing here drew on CD4+ or CD8+ T cells sorted from blood, taken in a trial of the OX40 agonist ivuxolimab. The rearrangement links TRBV29-1 to TRBJ2-5, with a tentative D call TRBD1 (6 bases). The source of this sequence is an adult with an advanced solid tumor such as melanoma, head and neck, liver or kidney cancer. The CDR3 protein is CSVPPLDRYQETQYF. For the CDR3, the DNA is TGCAGCGTCCCCCCACTCGACAGGTACCAAGAGACCCAGTACTTC.